This TCR beta chain was documented in a study of control samples from healthy donors and cancer patients. V dropped 4 bases and J dropped 0 bases, with 6 bases sitting between them. CDR1 SGHTA and CDR2 FQGTGA come from the germline V gene. The CDR3 consists of 13 residues. This table comes from immunoSEQ multiplex PCR, and its TCRdb copy is limited to in-frame clones, with some not included. This sample has roughly 450,000 clones; over 75% occur once, and the top ten carry more than 6%. This rearrangement joins TRBV7-3 to TRBJ1-1; D is undetermined. The material sequenced was PBMCs. This receptor was taken from a man aged 40-49 years with head and neck cancer. The chain's CDR3 is CASSSTLNTEAFF. CDR3 DNA: TGTGCCAGCAGCTCGACCCTGAACACTGAAGCTTTCTTT.